Presented here are 19 T cell receptor beta chains from one specimen sequenced in a study of T cells after yellow fever vaccination. TCRdb reprocessed the 5' RACE reads via MiXCR and lists one record per CDR3 protein. This table holds about 300,000 distinct CDR3 sequences, around 7% found once. The sample in question was PBMCs, obtained roughly 47 days after the first yellow fever vaccination. These receptors were collected from a man younger than 35 who received the YFV17D yellow fever vaccine.

This clonotype showed up just a few times. The chain combines TRBV7-2 with TRBJ2-2; TRBD2 agrees at 7 bases. Germline V gene sequence: CDR1 SGHTA, CDR2 FQGNSA. This CDR3 has 16 residues. The junction had 2 bases not matched to a gene; V was cut back by 1 base and J by 0 bases. CDR3 coding DNA: TGTGCCAGCAGCTTAGAGGGAGGGGCGAACACCGGGGAGCTGTTTTTT. This translates into CASSLEGGANTGELFF.

V gene TRBV7-3 combines with J gene TRBJ2-1; 9 positions agree with TRBD2. This CDR3 is built from 14 residues. The germline V gene has CDR1 SGHTA and CDR2 FQGTGA. The J segment lost 10 bases and the V segment lost 2 bases, leaving 6 bases of the junction unmatched. This CDR3 is CASSLGGGEKEQFF. DNA of the CDR3: TGTGCCAGCAGCTTAGGCGGGGGGGAAAAAGAGCAGTTCTTC.

V is TRBV5-1 and J is TRBJ1-1, with D maybe TRBD1 (5 bases). Germline V gene sequence: CDR1 SGHRS, CDR2 YFSETQ. There are 14 residues in the CDR3. Trimming pared 2 bases from V and 5 bases from J, leaving 13 bases between. This chain's CDR3 is CASSLSGSYTEAFF. The CDR3 bases are TGCGCCAGCAGCTTATCAGGGTCGTATACTGAAGCTTTCTTT.

This clonotype was recorded only once. A read error is possible here, since a much larger clone lies one base away. The V gene is TRBV7-2, the J gene TRBJ1-1; 7 bases are a match to TRBD1. The CDR3 covers 15 residues. Germline V gene lookup returns CDR1 SGHTA and CDR2 FQGNSA. CDR3 sequence (DNA): TGTGCCAGCAGCCCCCAAGACAGGGCGAACACTGAAGATTTCTTT. Encoded protein: CASSPQDRANTEDFF. Looking up the rest from reference TRBV7-2 and TRBJ1-1 gives the full variable domain: GAGVSQSPSNKVTEKGKDVELRCDPISGHTALYWYRQSLGQGLEFLIYFQGNSAPDKSGLPSDRFSAERTGGSVSTLTIQRTQQEDSAVYLCASSPQDRANTEDFFGQGTRLTVV.

The chain joins TRBV5-1 to TRBJ2-1; D is perhaps TRBD1 (7 bases). From germline, CDR1 is SGHRS and CDR2 YFSETQ. The CDR3 is made up of 15 amino acids. Trimming left V 1 base short and J 5 bases short, with 13 bases between. CDR3 bases: TGCGCCAGCAGCTTGACGGCAGGGGGGAACAATGAGCAGTTCTTC. It specifies CASSLTAGGNNEQFF.

The sample holds a few counts of this clonotype. The chain employs TRBV7-8 and TRBJ1-4, with D possibly TRBD1 on 5 matching bases. V was pared by 1 base and J by 4 bases, with 7 bases between. Per the germline V gene, CDR1 is SGHVS and CDR2 is FQNEAQ. There are 14 residues in the CDR3. The CDR3 region has the DNA TGTGCCAGCAGCTTAGGGGGGTATAATGAAAAACTGTTTTTT. Translated: CASSLGGYNEKLFF.

This chain links TRBV30 with TRBJ1-2; possibly TRBD1 for D (6 bases). The germline V and J ends were trimmed by 3 bases and 4 bases, with 15 bases remaining between them. The length of the CDR3 is 14 residues. Germline-derived CDR1 and CDR2 are GTSNPN and SVGIG (reference sequence). The CDR3 DNA follows: TGTGCCTGGAGCCCAGGACAGACCCTCTATGGCTACACCTTC. Its translation: CAWSPGQTLYGYTF.

This chain connects TRBV4-1 to TRBJ2-1; 8 positions agree with TRBD2. The length of the CDR3 is 16 residues. The germline V gene has CDR1 MGHRA and CDR2 YSYEKL. V lost 4 bases, J lost 1 base, and 6 bases stayed unmatched. In DNA, the CDR3 is TGCGCCAGCAGCCGAACTAGCGGTCCTTCCTACAATGAGCAGTTCTTC. This sequence encodes CASSRTSGPSYNEQFF.

The rearrangement links TRBV12-5 to TRBJ2-2; the D is unclear. V shed 6 bases and J shed 0 bases, with 11 bases lying between them. The CDR3 runs 15 residues. CDR1 is LGHNT, CDR2 FRNRAP, per germline. The CDR3 here is CASGDGRTNTGELFF. As DNA, the CDR3 is TGTGCTAGTGGGGATGGACGCACGAACACCGGGGAGCTGTTTTTT.

The chain joins TRBV6-1 to TRBJ1-2; D unresolved. V was cut by 7 bases and J by 4 bases, with 16 bases left in between. The length of the CDR3 is 14 residues. The germline CDR1 and CDR2 sequences are MNHNS and SASEGT. CDR3 sequence: CASKSPGVPYGYTF. CDR3 bases: TGTGCCAGCAAATCCCCCGGGGTTCCCTATGGCTACACCTTC.

The chain uses TRBV7-2 and TRBJ2-3; TRBD2 matches at 12 bases. V trimming: 5 bases; J trimming: 4 bases; junction bases outside the gene matches: 10. This CDR3 comprises 17 residues. Looked up from germline, CDR1 is SGHTA and CDR2 is FQGNSA. Here the CDR3 DNA reads TGTGCCAGCAGCAAAGGCCCTAGCGGGGGGGCTTCAGATACGCAGTATTTT. As protein: CASSKGPSGGASDTQYF.

This clonotype was seen ten or more times. CDR3 sequence: CASSNTGTGLLGYTF. The CDR3 DNA follows: TGTGCCAGCAGCAACACCGGGACAGGGCTTTTAGGCTACACCTTC. V is TRBV4-2 and J is TRBJ1-2, with 9 positions matching TRBD1. The ends lost 5 bases at V and 8 bases at J; junction bases unmatched: 12. This CDR3 has 15 residues. The germline V gene encodes CDR1 LGHNA and CDR2 YNFKEQ.

This clonotype turned up a few times. This chain links TRBV21-1 with TRBJ1-5; the D call of TRBD1 is as the table states it, not checked on the DNA. TRBV21-1 counts as a pseudogene. The CDR3 sequence is 18 residues long. The CDR3: CASSKEAWGTLSNQPQHF. DNA for the CDR3: TGTGCCAGCAGCAAAGAAGCCTGGGGGACGCTTAGCAATCAGCCCCAGCATTTT.

This clonotype was observed a few times. DNA of the CDR3: TGCGCCAGCAGCCCAGGGGGTCGGCAGGGTGGGAGTACGCAGTATTTT. Translated, it gives CASSPGGRQGGSTQYF. V and J are TRBV5-1 and TRBJ2-3, with TRBD1 identical over 7 bases. V lost 4 bases and J lost 8; bases outside the gene matches: 16. The CDR3 totals 16 residues. Germline CDR1 SGHRS, CDR2 YFSETQ.

This clonotype was detected a few times. This sequence joins TRBV7-8 and TRBJ2-5, with D uncertain. V lost 3 bases, J lost 5 bases, and 7 bases lay in between. CDR1 is SGHVS and CDR2 is FQNEAQ in the germline V gene. The CDR3 spans 12 residues. The CDR3 here is CASSLSSETQYF. In DNA, the CDR3 is TGTGCCAGCAGCTTGAGTTCGGAGACCCAGTACTTC.

This clonotype was seen only a few times. This chain links TRBV7-9 with TRBJ2-6; either TRBD1 or TRBD2 may fit D (5 bases each). Deletions cut 4 bases from V and 4 bases from J, with 14 bases between. CDR3 length: 16 amino acids. In germline, CDR1 is SEHNR, CDR2 FQNEAQ (reference sequence). CDR3 nucleotides: TGTGCCAGCAGCTCCGGGTCGGGGCGGGGGGCCAACGTCCTGACTTTC. Translation: CASSSGSGRGANVLTF.

This clonotype has only a few counts. This chain uses TRBV20-1 with TRBJ2-7; 10 bases agree with TRBD1. After removal of 1 base from V and 3 bases from J, the junction contained 3 bases not matched to a gene. The CDR3 has 14 residues. Germline CDR1 DFQATT, CDR2 SNEGSKA (reference sequence). CDR3 loop: CSARAGQGSYEQYF. Here the CDR3 DNA reads TGCAGTGCTAGAGCGGGACAGGGGAGCTACGAGCAGTACTTC.

This clonotype occurred many times. The V gene is TRBV4-2, the J gene TRBJ1-1; possible D gene TRBD1, 6 bases. Trimming left V 0 bases short and J 2 bases short, with 13 bases between. The CDR3 length is 16 residues. Germline V gene lookup returns CDR1 LGHNA and CDR2 YNFKEQ. CDR3 region: CASSQDPGGANTEAFF. CDR3 DNA sequence: TGTGCCAGCAGCCAAGATCCCGGGGGGGCCAACACTGAAGCTTTCTTT.

This clonotype came up a few times. The CDR3 coding sequence is TGTGCCGCAGGACACCTCCCCGAGCAGTACTTC. Translated, it gives CAAGHLPEQYF. The chain employs TRBV19 and TRBJ2-7; a weak D match, TRBD1 (5 bases). The V and J ends lost 11 bases and 6 bases respectively, with 14 bases between them. This CDR3 has 11 amino acids. Per the germline V gene, CDR1 is LNHDA and CDR2 is SQIVND (reference sequence).